These 20 T cell receptor beta chains were sequenced from one sample in a study of T cell changes during pregnancy in multiple sclerosis. Assay used: immunoSEQ multiplex PCR; TCRdb lists only in-frame clones, some missing. The sample carries 35,000 to 45,000 clones, approximately 92% recorded once. The source was CD4+ T cells from peripheral blood mononuclear cells, collected in the third trimester of pregnancy. Every receptor here comes from a female donor with multiple sclerosis, enrolled in a pregnancy study.

The genes are TRBV4-2 and TRBJ1-5; D ambiguous. V lost 0 bases and J 4 bases, leaving 4 bases between the germline ends. The CDR3 contains 13 residues. Germline CDR1 reads LGHNA; CDR2 reads YNFKEQ. The CDR3 coding sequence is TGTGCCAGCAGCCAAGATTCGAATCAGCCCCAGCATTTT. Protein: CASSQDSNQPQHF.

The CDR3 loop reads CAWGTSLMGTEAFF. The CDR3 DNA is TGTGCCTGGGGGACAAGCCTTATGGGCACTGAAGCTTTCTTT. V usage is TRBV30 and J usage is TRBJ1-1; tentatively, D is TRBD1 (6 bases). Trimming left V 5 bases short and J 4 bases short, with 17 bases between. This CDR3 has 14 amino acids. Germline V gives CDR1 GTSNPN, CDR2 SVGIG (reference sequence).

The chain joins TRBV28 to TRBJ2-7; 10 positions agree with TRBD1. J gave up 3 bases and V 0 bases, and 2 bases lay outside the gene matches. Germline lookup yields CDR1 MDHEN and CDR2 SYDVKM. The CDR3 contains 15 residues. CDR3 nucleotides: TGTGCCAGCAGTTTATGGGACAGGGGGGGCTACGAGCAGTACTTC. This encodes CASSLWDRGGYEQYF.

The V call is TRBV7-6, the J call TRBJ1-2, with 8 bases that match TRBD1. The CDR3 runs 15 residues. The germline CDR1 and CDR2 sequences are SGHVS and FNYEAQ. The V segment lost 4 bases and the J segment 6 bases; nucleotides outside the gene matches: 10. The DNA for the CDR3 is TGTGCCAGCAGCTCCGGGACAGGTATACGCGATGGCTACACCTTC. Translated, it gives CASSSGTGIRDGYTF.

CDR3 sequence reads: CASTTSGRGTGELFF. In nucleotides, the CDR3 is TGTGCCAGTACGACTAGCGGGAGAGGAACCGGGGAGCTGTTTTTT. The chain uses TRBV19 and TRBJ2-2, with TRBD2 identical over 12 bases. Per the germline V gene, CDR1 is LNHDA and CDR2 is SQIVND (reference sequence). The junction had 5 bases not matched to a gene; V was cut back by 7 bases and J by 5 bases. The CDR3 sequence is 15 residues long.

Only one count was recorded for this clone. At one boundary the junction diverges from the germline segment, which might be a read error. This chain connects TRBV27 to TRBJ1-1, with TRBD1 matching 8 bases. The germline V gene has CDR1 MNHEY and CDR2 SMNVEV (reference sequence). The CDR3 is 13 amino acids. The CDR3 region has the DNA TGTGCCAGCAGTCCCCTGGGGACAGGAGTCAATCAATTT. This gives the protein CASSPLGTGVNQF.

The chain combines TRBV5-8 with TRBJ1-2, with D perhaps matching TRBD1 (5 bases). CDR1 is SGHTS and CDR2 is YDEGEE in the germline V gene. The CDR3 is 17 residues long. V lost 4 bases and J lost 3, with 22 bases in between. In DNA form, the CDR3 reads TGTGCCAGCAGCCCCCTGGGAGGGGCGGGTGGAGACTATGGCTACACCTTC. Its protein is CASSPLGGAGGDYGYTF. Full variable domain (outside the CDR3, taken from reference TRBV5-8 and TRBJ1-2): EAGVTQSPTHLIKTRGQQATLRCSPISGHTSVYWYQQALGLGLQFLLWYDEGEERNRGNFPPRFSGRQFPNYSSELNVNALELEDSALYLCASSPLGGAGGDYGYTFGSGTRLTVV.

V usage is TRBV7-9 and J usage is TRBJ2-1; D is uncertain. There are 13 residues in the CDR3. From germline, CDR1 is SEHNR and CDR2 FQNEAQ (reference sequence). V lost 5 bases and J lost 6, with 11 bases in between. CDR3 sequence reads: CASSPGLRNEQFF. The CDR3 coding sequence is TGTGCCAGCAGCCCAGGCCTCCGCAATGAGCAGTTCTTC. Complete variable domain (other parts from reference TRBV7-9 and TRBJ2-1): DTGVSQNPRHKITKRGQNVTFRCDPISEHNRLYWYRQTLGQGPEFLTYFQNEAQLEKSRLLSDRFSAERPKGSFSTLEIQRTEQGDSAMYLCASSPGLRNEQFFGPGTRLTVL.

The chain recombines TRBV27 with TRBJ1-4; TRBD1 is a possible D gene (6 bases). This CDR3 is 15 amino acids long. The V gene lost 5 bases and the J gene lost 8 bases, with 18 bases spanning the gap. The germline V gene encodes CDR1 MNHEY and CDR2 SMNVEV (reference sequence). CDR3 DNA sequence: TGTGCCAGCAGTACTCACAGGGTTGTTAACGAAAAACTGTTTTTT. Translating gives CASSTHRVVNEKLFF.

J is TRBJ1-5 and V is TRBV4-1, with 9 bases lining up with TRBD1. Trimming at V came to 3 bases and at J to 0 bases, leaving 6 bases not matched to a gene. The length of the CDR3 is 17 residues. Germline values: CDR1 MGHRA, CDR2 YSYEKL. The CDR3 sequence: CASSQRTGDHSNQPQHF. CDR3 bases: TGCGCCAGCAGCCAGCGGACAGGGGATCATAGCAATCAGCCCCAGCATTTT.

The CDR3 region has the DNA TGTGCCAGCAGACATGACCCAGGGATCCAACCCCAGCATTTT. Translated: CASRHDPGIQPQHF. J is TRBJ1-5 and V is TRBV28, with a possible D match to TRBD1 (5 bases). The CDR3 is 14 residues long. The V gene's germline CDR1 is MDHEN and CDR2 SYDVKM. V dropped 6 bases and J dropped 10 bases, with 19 bases sitting between them. The whole variable domain, remainder taken from reference TRBV28 and TRBJ1-5, is DVKVTQSSRYLVKRTGEKVFLECVQDMDHENMFWYRQDPGLGLRLIYFSYDVKMKEKGDIPEGYSVSREKKERFSLILESASTNQTSMYLCASRHDPGIQPQHFGDGTRLSIL.

Here the CDR3 reads CASSPATGPNTGELFF. CDR3 coding DNA: TGCGCCAGCAGCCCTGCGACAGGGCCCAACACCGGGGAGCTGTTTTTT. The chain recombines TRBV5-1 with TRBJ2-2; 7 bases are shared with TRBD1. The CDR3 runs to 16 residues. Trimming cost V 4 bases and J 2 bases; bases outside gene matches: 8. CDR1 and CDR2 from the germline V gene are SGHRS and YFSETQ.

This clone turned up a few times. The rearrangement uses TRBV6-1 and TRBJ2-7; D is possibly TRBD1 (6 bases). Per the germline V gene, CDR1 is MNHNS and CDR2 is SASEGT. The CDR3 length is 13 residues. V was trimmed by 6 bases and J by 0 bases, leaving 9 bases between them. CDR3 region: CASRGQTSYEQYF. Here the CDR3 DNA reads TGTGCCAGCAGAGGACAGACCTCCTACGAGCAGTACTTC.

The chain uses TRBV6-6 and TRBJ1-1; TRBD1 aligns across 8 bases. CDR1 MNHNY and CDR2 SVGAGI come from the germline V gene (reference sequence). The CDR3 spans 16 residues. The V gene end was trimmed by 0 bases and the J gene end by 3 bases; junction bases not matched to a gene: 6. CDR3 nucleotide sequence: TGTGCCAGCAGTTACTCCCACCCAGGGGGCTACACTGAAGCTTTCTTT. Its protein product is CASSYSHPGGYTEAFF.

The V gene is TRBV6-6, the J gene TRBJ1-5; 8 bases match TRBD1. Germline lookup yields CDR1 MNHNY and CDR2 SVGAGI (reference sequence). This CDR3 region has 16 residues. J gave up 5 bases and V 6 bases, and 12 bases lay outside the gene matches. The CDR3 here is CASSQTGQGGHQPQHF. As DNA, the CDR3 is TGTGCCAGCAGCCAAACCGGACAGGGAGGTCATCAGCCCCAGCATTTT.

The rearrangement links TRBV9 to TRBJ2-3; perhaps TRBD1 as D (5 bases). The germline CDR1 and CDR2 sequences are SGDLS and YYNGEE. V lost 0 bases and J 6 bases, leaving 14 bases between the germline ends. The CDR3 has 15 residues. CDR3 amino acids: CASSVEGQGLDTQYF. The CDR3 DNA reads as TGTGCCAGCAGCGTAGAAGGCCAGGGTTTGGATACGCAGTATTTT.

The gene calls are TRBV5-1 and TRBJ1-2; D unclear. This CDR3 contains 14 residues. Trimming removed 0 bases from V and 7 bases from J, with 13 bases in between. The germline V gene encodes CDR1 SGHRS and CDR2 YFSETQ. The CDR3 DNA is TGCGCCAGCAGCTTGGGCCCTATGGTACCTGGCTACACCTTC. It is translated as CASSLGPMVPGYTF.

This clone has only one observation. This rearrangement joins TRBV5-1 to TRBJ2-1, with 11 bases fitting TRBD1. Per the germline V gene, CDR1 is SGHRS and CDR2 is YFSETQ. V shed 0 bases and J 7 bases; nucleotides not matched to a gene: 6. There are 16 residues in the CDR3. CDR3 amino acids: CASSLAGQGAQNEQFF. The CDR3 DNA follows: TGCGCCAGCAGCTTGGCAGGACAGGGGGCGCAAAATGAGCAGTTCTTC.

CDR3 residues: CASSSRRERLNTEAFF. CDR3 nucleotide sequence: TGTGCCAGCAGTTCGAGACGGGAGCGGTTGAACACTGAAGCTTTCTTT. The chain combines TRBV27 with TRBJ1-1; D ambiguous. The V gene's germline CDR1 is MNHEY and CDR2 SMNVEV (reference sequence). V was cut by 4 bases and J by 0 bases, with 15 bases left in between. CDR3 length equals 16 residues.

Here the CDR3 DNA reads TGTGCCAGCAGTGAAATAGTAGGGAGCTCCTACAATGAGCAGTTCTTC. This gives the protein CASSEIVGSSYNEQFF. V usage is TRBV6-1 and J usage is TRBJ2-1; a weak D match, TRBD2 (5 bases). V was shortened by 2 bases and J by 0 bases, with 11 bases between the two germline ends. The CDR3 consists of 16 residues. Germline lookup yields CDR1 MNHNS and CDR2 SASEGT.